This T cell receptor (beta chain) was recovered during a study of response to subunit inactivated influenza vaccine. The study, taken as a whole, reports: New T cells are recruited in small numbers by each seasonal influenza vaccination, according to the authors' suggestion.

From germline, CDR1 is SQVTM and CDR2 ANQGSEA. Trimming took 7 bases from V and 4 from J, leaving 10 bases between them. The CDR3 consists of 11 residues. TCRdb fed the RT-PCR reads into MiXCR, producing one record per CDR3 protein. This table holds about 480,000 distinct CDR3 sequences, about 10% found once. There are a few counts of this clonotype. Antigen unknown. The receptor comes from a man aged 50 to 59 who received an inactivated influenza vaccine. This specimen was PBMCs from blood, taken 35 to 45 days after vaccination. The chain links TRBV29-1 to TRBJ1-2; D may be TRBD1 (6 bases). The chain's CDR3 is CSAGQSYGYTF. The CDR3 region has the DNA TGCAGCGCAGGACAGTCCTATGGCTACACCTTC.